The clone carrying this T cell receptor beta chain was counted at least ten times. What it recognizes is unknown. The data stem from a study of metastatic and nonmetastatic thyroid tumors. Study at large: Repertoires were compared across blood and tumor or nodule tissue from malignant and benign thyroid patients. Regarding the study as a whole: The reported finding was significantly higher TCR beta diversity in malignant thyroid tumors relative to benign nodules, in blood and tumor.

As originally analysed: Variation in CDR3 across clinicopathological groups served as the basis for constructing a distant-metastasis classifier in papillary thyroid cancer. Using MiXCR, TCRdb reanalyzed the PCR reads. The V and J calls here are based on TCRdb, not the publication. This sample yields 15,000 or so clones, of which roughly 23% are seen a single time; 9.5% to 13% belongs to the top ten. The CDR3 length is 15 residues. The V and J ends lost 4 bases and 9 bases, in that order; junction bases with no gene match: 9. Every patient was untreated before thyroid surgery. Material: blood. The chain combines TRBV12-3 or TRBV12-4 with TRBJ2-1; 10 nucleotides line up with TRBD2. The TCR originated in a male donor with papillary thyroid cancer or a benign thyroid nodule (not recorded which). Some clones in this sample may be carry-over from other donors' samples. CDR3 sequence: CASSSAGGSRSEQFF. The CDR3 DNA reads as TGTGCCAGCAGTTCAGCGGGAGGGTCCCGGAGTGAGCAGTTCTTC.